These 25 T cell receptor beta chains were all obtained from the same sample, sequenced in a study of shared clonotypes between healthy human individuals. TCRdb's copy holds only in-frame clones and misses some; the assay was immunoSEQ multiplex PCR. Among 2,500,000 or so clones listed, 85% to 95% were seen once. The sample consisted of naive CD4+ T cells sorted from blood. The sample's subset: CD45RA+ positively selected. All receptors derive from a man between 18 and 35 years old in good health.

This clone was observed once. The CDR3: CASQGQGVPDTQYF. In nucleotides, the CDR3 is TGTGCCAGCCAGGGACAGGGGGTTCCAGATACGCAGTATTTT. The V call is TRBV18, the J call TRBJ2-3, with TRBD1 matching over 11 bases. Germline CDR1 reads KGHSH; CDR2 reads LQKENI. This CDR3 has 14 amino acids. V lost 8 bases to trimming and J lost 4 bases; unmatched junction nucleotides: 5.

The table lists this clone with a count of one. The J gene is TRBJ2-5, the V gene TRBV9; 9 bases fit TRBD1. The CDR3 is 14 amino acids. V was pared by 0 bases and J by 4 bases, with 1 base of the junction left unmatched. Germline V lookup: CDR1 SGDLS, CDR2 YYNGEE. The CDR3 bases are TGTGCCAGCAGCGTAGAGACAGGGGGAGAGACCCAGTACTTC. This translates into CASSVETGGETQYF.

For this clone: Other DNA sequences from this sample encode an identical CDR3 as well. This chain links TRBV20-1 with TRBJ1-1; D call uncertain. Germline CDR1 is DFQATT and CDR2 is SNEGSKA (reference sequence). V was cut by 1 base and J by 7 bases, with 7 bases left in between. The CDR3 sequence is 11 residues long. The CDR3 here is CSARGEGEAFF. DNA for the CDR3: TGCAGTGCTAGAGGTGAGGGTGAAGCTTTCTTT.

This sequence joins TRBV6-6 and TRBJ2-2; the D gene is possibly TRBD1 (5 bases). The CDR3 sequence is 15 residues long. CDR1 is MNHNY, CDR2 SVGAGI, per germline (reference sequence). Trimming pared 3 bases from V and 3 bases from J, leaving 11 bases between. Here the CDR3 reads CASSYTGLDTGELFF. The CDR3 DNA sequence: TGTGCCAGCAGTTATACAGGTTTAGACACCGGGGAGCTGTTTTTT.

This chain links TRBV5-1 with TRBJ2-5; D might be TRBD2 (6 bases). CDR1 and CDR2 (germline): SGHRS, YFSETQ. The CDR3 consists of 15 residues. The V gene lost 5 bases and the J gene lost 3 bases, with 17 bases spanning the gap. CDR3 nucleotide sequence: TGCGCCAGCAGGTCGAATCTAGCGCCTAAAGAGACCCAGTACTTC. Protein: CASRSNLAPKETQYF.

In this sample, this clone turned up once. CDR3 coding DNA: TGTGCCAGCAGTGACCGGGACAGGGCCTACAATGAGCAGTTCTTC. Translation: CASSDRDRAYNEQFF. V usage is TRBV6-1 and J usage is TRBJ2-1; 9 nucleotides agree with TRBD1. J lost 2 bases, V lost 3 bases, and 2 bases had no gene match. From germline, CDR1 is MNHNS and CDR2 SASEGT. CDR3 size: 15 residues.

CDR3 in amino acids: CASSLEGSTFNEQFF. The DNA of the CDR3 is TGCGCCAGCAGCTTGGAGGGGAGTACGTTTAATGAGCAGTTCTTC. The chain is built from TRBV5-1 and TRBJ2-1; D is tentatively TRBD1 or TRBD2 (5 bases each). V was pared by 0 bases and J by 7 bases, with 14 bases between. The CDR3 is 15 amino acids. The germline CDR1 and CDR2 sequences are SGHRS and YFSETQ.

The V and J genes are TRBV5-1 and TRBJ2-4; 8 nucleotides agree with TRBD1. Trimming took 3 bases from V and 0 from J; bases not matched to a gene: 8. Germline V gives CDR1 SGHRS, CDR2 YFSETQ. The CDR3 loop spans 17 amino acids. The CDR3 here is CASSYSTGGLAKNIQYF. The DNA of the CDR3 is TGCGCCAGCAGCTACTCTACAGGGGGGTTAGCCAAAAACATTCAGTACTTC.

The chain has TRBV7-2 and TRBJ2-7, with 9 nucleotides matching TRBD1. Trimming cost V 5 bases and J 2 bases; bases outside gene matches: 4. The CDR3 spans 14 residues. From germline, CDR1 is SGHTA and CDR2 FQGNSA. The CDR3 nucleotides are TGTGCCAGCAGCCGGGACAGGGCCGCCTACGAGCAGTACTTC. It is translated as CASSRDRAAYEQYF.

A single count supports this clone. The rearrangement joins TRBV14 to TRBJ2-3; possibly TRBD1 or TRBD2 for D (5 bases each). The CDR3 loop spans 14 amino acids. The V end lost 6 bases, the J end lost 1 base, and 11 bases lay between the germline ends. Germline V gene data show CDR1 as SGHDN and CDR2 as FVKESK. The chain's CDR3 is CASRKRGRTDTQYF. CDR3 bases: TGTGCCAGCAGGAAGAGGGGCCGCACAGATACGCAGTATTTT.

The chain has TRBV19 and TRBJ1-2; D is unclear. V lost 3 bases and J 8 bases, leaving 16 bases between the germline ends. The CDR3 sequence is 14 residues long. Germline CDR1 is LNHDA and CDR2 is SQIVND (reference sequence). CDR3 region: CASSIGINTSGYTF. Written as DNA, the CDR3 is TGTGCCAGTAGTATCGGGATCAACACGTCCGGCTACACCTTC.

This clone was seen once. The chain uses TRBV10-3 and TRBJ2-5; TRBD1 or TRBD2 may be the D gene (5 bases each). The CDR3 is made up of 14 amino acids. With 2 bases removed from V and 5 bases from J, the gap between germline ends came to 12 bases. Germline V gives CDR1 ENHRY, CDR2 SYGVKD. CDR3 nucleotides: TGTGCCATCAGTGAGGGGGCTAGCTCGGAGACCCAGTACTTC. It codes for CAISEGASSETQYF.

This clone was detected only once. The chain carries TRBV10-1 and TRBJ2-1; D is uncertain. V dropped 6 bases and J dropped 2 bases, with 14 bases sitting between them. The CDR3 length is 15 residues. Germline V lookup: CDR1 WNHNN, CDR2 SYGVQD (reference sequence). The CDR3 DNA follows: TGCGCCAGCAGCGGACGGCCGGGCCCCTACAATGAGCAGTTCTTC. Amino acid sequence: CASSGRPGPYNEQFF.

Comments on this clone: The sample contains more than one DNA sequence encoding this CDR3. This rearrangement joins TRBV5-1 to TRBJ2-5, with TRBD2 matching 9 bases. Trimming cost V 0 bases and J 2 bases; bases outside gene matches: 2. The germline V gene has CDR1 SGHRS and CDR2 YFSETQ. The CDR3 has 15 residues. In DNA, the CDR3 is TGCGCCAGCAGCTTGGGCCTAGCGGGACAAGAGACCCAGTACTTC. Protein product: CASSLGLAGQETQYF.

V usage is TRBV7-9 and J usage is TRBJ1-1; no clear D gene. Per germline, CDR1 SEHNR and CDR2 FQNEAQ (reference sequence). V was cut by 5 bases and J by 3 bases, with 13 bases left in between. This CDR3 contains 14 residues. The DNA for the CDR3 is TGTGCCAGCAGCCCCCGAGGCAGAGACACTGAAGCTTTCTTT. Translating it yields CASSPRGRDTEAFF.

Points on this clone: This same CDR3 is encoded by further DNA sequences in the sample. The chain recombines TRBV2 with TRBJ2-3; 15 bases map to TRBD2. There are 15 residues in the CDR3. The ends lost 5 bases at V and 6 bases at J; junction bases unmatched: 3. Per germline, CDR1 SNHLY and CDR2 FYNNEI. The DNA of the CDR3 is TGTGCCAGCAGTTGGACTAGCGGGGGGGCTGATACGCAGTATTTT. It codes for CASSWTSGGADTQYF.

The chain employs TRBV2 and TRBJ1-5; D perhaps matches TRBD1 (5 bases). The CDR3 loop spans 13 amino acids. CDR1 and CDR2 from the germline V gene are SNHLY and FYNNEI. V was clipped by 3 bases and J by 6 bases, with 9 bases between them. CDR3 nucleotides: TGTGCCAGCAGTGACAGGGTCGGTCAGCCCCAGCATTTT. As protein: CASSDRVGQPQHF.

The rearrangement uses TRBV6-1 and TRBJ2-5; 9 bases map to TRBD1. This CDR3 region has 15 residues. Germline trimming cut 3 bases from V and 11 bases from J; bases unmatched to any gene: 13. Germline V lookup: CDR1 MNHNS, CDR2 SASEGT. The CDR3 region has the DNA TGTGCCAGCAGTGAGTCACAGGGGGCACGTTTGCAGCAGTACTTC. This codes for CASSESQGARLQQYF.

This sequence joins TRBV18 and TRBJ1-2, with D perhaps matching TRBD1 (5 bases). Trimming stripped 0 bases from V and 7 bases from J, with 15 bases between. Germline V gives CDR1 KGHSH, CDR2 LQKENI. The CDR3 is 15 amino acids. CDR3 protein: CASSPPQGAPRGYTF. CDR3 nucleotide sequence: TGTGCCAGCTCACCACCGCAAGGGGCTCCTCGTGGCTACACCTTC. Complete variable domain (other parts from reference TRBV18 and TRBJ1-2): NAGVMQNPRHLVRRRGQEARLRCSPMKGHSHVYWYRQLPEEGLKFMVYLQKENIIDESGMPKERFSAEFPKEGPSILRIQQVVRGDSAAYFCASSPPQGAPRGYTFGSGTRLTVV.

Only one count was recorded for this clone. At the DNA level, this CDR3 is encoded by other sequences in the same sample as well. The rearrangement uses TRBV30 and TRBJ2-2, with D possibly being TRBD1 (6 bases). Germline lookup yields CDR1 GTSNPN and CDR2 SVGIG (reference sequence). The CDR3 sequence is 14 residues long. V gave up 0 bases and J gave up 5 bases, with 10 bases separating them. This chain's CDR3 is CAWSVLQGTGELFF. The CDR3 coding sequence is TGTGCCTGGAGTGTACTACAGGGAACCGGGGAGCTGTTTTTT.

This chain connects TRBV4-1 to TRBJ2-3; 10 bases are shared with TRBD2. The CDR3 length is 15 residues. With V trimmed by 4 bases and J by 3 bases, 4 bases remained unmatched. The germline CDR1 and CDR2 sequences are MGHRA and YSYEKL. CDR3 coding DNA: TGCGCCAGCAGCCCTAATAGCGGGGGGACAGATACGCAGTATTTT. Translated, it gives CASSPNSGGTDTQYF.

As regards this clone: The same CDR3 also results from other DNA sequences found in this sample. This CDR3 reads CASSPPGLAKNIQYF. The CDR3 nucleotides read TGTGCCAGCTCACCACCGGGGTTAGCCAAAAACATTCAGTACTTC. The V call is TRBV18, the J call TRBJ2-4; D is undetermined. The CDR3 loop spans 15 amino acids. Between the trimmed V and J ends, which lost 0 bases and 0 bases, there was a span of 6 bases. Germline CDR1 is KGHSH and CDR2 is LQKENI.

CDR3 in DNA: TGTGCCAGCTCACCAACACAGGGTGGCGAGCAGTACTTC. It yields the protein CASSPTQGGEQYF. The V gene is TRBV18, the J gene TRBJ2-5, with D perhaps matching TRBD1 (6 bases). The assigned J gene may be wrong: the sequence end matches TRBJ2-7 better. The CDR3 runs 13 residues. Germline V gives CDR1 KGHSH, CDR2 LQKENI.

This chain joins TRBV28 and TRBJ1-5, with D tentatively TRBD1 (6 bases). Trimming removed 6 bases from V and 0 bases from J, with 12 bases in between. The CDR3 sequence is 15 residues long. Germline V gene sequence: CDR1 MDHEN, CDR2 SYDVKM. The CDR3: CASRNQGSSNQPQHF. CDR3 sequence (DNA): TGTGCCAGCAGGAATCAGGGGTCTAGCAATCAGCCCCAGCATTTT.

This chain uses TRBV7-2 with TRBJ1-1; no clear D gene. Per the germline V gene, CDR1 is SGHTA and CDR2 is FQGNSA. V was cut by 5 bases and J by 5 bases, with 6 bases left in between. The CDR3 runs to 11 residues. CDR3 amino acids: CASSRITEAFF. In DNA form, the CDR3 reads TGTGCCAGCAGCCGCATAACTGAAGCTTTCTTT.